This T cell receptor beta chain was found in a study of blood T cell repertoires in COVID-19 (TCRdb year 2020). General notes on the study: Collaborator samples came from the United States, Italy and Spain and covered acute and convalescent phases of COVID-19. Where available, HLA class I and class II types were obtained from metadata supplied by the sample provider rather than from assay-based typing. The prospective study material was composed of cDNA or gDNA derived from T cells, B-cell-depleted T cells, or PBMCs. Subjects who had been exposed to COVID-19, were actively infected with it, or had recovered from it provided the deeply sampled blood TCRbeta repertoires that made up the dataset. The samples were drawn from the first 160 participants of the ongoing ImmuneRACE study and from over 950 subjects provided by 6 global collaborators. Sample metadata almost always included a de-identified subject ID, COVID-19 status, age in years and sex. The repertoires were released in a freely available public database intended as a resource for research on the immune response to SARS-CoV-2. Findings and caveats that apply to the study as a whole: How much clinical and demographic metadata was included differed by source and by participant, and the metadata was provided uncurated.

In Seattle, one collaborating source enrolled patients while the infection was active and tracked those patients longitudinally over the course of disease. Collaborating institutions collected whole blood in K2EDTA tubes following their own protocols. For TCRbeta analysis, collaborators shipped samples as frozen whole blood, isolated PBMCs, or DNA extracted from either of those sample types. Worth noting for this clone: What this receptor recognizes is not known. The record has no base qualities; no much larger clone is one base away.

TCRbeta CDR3 regions were amplified from genomic DNA using the immunoSEQ Assay, a bias-controlled multiplex PCR. Concerning the study's data processing: The number of nucleated cells in each sample was estimated from the amplification of reference gene primers within the assay. To quantify the absolute abundance of each unique TCRbeta CDR3 rearrangement, sequence reads were collapsed and filtered. For each sample, productive Simpson clonality was calculated by taking the square root of Simpson's diversity index across productive rearrangements. This immuneACCESS table, as held by TCRdb, lists in-frame sequences with V and J called but not all clones. Of the missing ones, under half trace to an unresolved V gene in checked studies; the others have no known cause. The D gene and trimming were derived from the DNA, and the V and J assignments and clone size from that table. The sample records 95,000 to 100,000 clones, approximately 90% of which are singletons. The ten largest make up around 4.3% of the sample.

Its CDR3 holds 13 amino acids, cysteine through phenylalanine. Only the CDR3 part of the read is kept: 39 bases, read in frame from the first base. The germline V gene provides CDR1 SNHLY and CDR2 FYNNEI. Between the V and J ends, shortened by 7 bases and 7 bases respectively, the junction contains 13 bases. Sequenced: peripheral blood. The V gene is TRBV2 and the J gene is TRBJ2-2; no D gene call is confident. This receptor was obtained from a human donor with COVID-19, enrolled during active disease. The donor label of this sample is uncertain. The encoded CDR3 is CASIFSQIGELFF. At the DNA level, the sequence is TGTGCCAGCATTTTCTCACAAATCGGGGAGCTGTTTTTT.